Following are 19 T cell receptor beta chains from one sample sequenced in a study of cytomegalovirus exposure and HLA in healthy donors. Method: immunoSEQ multiplex PCR; TCRdb's copy keeps in-frame clones and lacks some. Counted here are about 60,000 clones, 96% occurring once; the ten biggest clones make up around 1.2%. The sample consisted of PBMCs. The receptors originated from a woman aged 18-29 years in good health and CMV-seronegative.

The V call is TRBV11-2, the J call TRBJ1-5; the D is unclear. There are 14 residues in the CDR3. The V end lost 5 bases, the J end lost 3 bases, and 11 bases lay between the germline ends. Per the germline V gene, CDR1 is SGHAT and CDR2 is FQNNGV. CDR3 in DNA: TGTGCCAGCAGCCCCGCGGGCCCCAATCAGCCCCAGCATTTT. Translated: CASSPAGPNQPQHF.

The chain recombines TRBV4-3 with TRBJ2-3; D gene unclear. V was shortened by 0 bases and J by 4 bases, with 14 bases between the two germline ends. This CDR3 is built from 16 residues. Germline CDR1 is LGHNA and CDR2 is YSLEER. The CDR3 spells CASSQEYLQSADTQYF. As DNA, the CDR3 is TGCGCCAGCAGCCAAGAATACCTACAGAGTGCAGATACGCAGTATTTT.

The chain uses TRBV7-9 and TRBJ2-7; possibly TRBD2 for D (5 bases). Deletions cut 1 base from V and 1 base from J, with 8 bases between. Per the germline V gene, CDR1 is SEHNR and CDR2 is FQNEAQ (reference sequence). This CDR3 comprises 14 residues. In nucleotides, the CDR3 is TGTGCCAGCAGCTTAGAAGGGAGATCCTACGAGCAGTACTTC. Protein: CASSLEGRSYEQYF. Combining the CDR3 with reference TRBV7-9 and TRBJ2-7 gives the whole variable domain DTGVSQNPRHKITKRGQNVTFRCDPISEHNRLYWYRQTLGQGPEFLTYFQNEAQLEKSRLLSDRFSAERPKGSFSTLEIQRTEQGDSAMYLCASSLEGRSYEQYFGPGTRLTVT.

In DNA form, the CDR3 reads TGTGCCAGCGCCCGACAGGGGTGGAACTATGGCTACACCTTC. Translating it yields CASARQGWNYGYTF. V usage is TRBV2 and J usage is TRBJ1-2; 8 bases are shared with TRBD1. J lost 2 bases, V lost 8 bases, and 7 bases had no gene match. CDR3 size: 14 residues. Germline CDR1 reads SNHLY; CDR2 reads FYNNEI.

V is TRBV5-1 and J is TRBJ2-3, with 11 bases matching TRBD2. Per the germline V gene, CDR1 is SGHRS and CDR2 is YFSETQ. This CDR3 has 17 residues. The junction had 8 bases not matched to a gene; V was cut back by 4 bases and J by 1 base. CDR3 in amino acids: CASSVMTSGIGTDTQYF. CDR3 nucleotides: TGCGCCAGCAGCGTTATGACTAGCGGGATAGGCACAGATACGCAGTATTTT.

The chain has TRBV18 and TRBJ1-5; perhaps TRBD1 as D (5 bases). Germline-derived CDR1 and CDR2 are KGHSH and LQKENI. The CDR3 is made up of 17 amino acids. Trimming left V 2 bases short and J 6 bases short, with 20 bases between. The CDR3 nucleotides are TGTGCCAGCTCACCAACCCCTCCGGGGGGAAGGGGTCAGCCCCAGCATTTT. Protein: CASSPTPPGGRGQPQHF.

The DNA for the CDR3 is TGTGCCAGCAGTGGCCCTAGCCGGGGAGATACGCAGTATTTT. This gives the protein CASSGPSRGDTQYF. V usage is TRBV2 and J usage is TRBJ2-3; D might be TRBD2 (5 bases). The CDR3 runs 14 residues. The V gene's germline CDR1 is SNHLY and CDR2 FYNNEI. The ends were cut back, 4 bases at V and 5 bases at J, with 13 bases in the middle.

The chain employs TRBV20-1 and TRBJ2-7; maybe TRBD1 (6 bases). Germline assignment: CDR1 DFQATT and CDR2 SNEGSKA (reference sequence). The CDR3 is 11 residues long. V gave up 6 bases and J gave up 6 bases, with 12 bases separating them. Written as DNA, the CDR3 is TGCAGTGCCCGCTCCAGGGGCGAGCAGTACTTC. This sequence encodes CSARSRGEQYF.

V gene TRBV2 combines with J gene TRBJ1-4; 8 positions agree with TRBD1. With V trimmed by 5 bases and J by 7 bases, 6 bases remained unmatched. CDR1 SNHLY and CDR2 FYNNEI come from the germline V gene. This CDR3 has 14 residues. The CDR3 region has the DNA TGTGCCAGCAGTCCGGACAGGGTGGGTGAAAAACTGTTTTTT. The encoded protein is CASSPDRVGEKLFF.

This clone was seen only once. This sequence joins TRBV6-4 and TRBJ2-2; the D is unclear. V was trimmed by 5 bases and J by 1 base, leaving 5 bases between them. Germline V gene lookup returns CDR1 MRHNA and CDR2 SNTAGT. The CDR3 loop spans 13 amino acids. The CDR3 loop is CASSSRNTGELFF. CDR3 in DNA: TGTGCCAGCAGTAGCCGGAACACCGGGGAGCTGTTTTTT.

The chain uses TRBV29-1 and TRBJ2-3, with 12 bases fitting TRBD2. CDR1 and CDR2 (germline): SQVTM, ANQGSEA. The CDR3 totals 18 residues. With V trimmed by 4 bases and J by 2 bases, 13 bases remained unmatched. The CDR3 reads CSVGPTGGLAGNTDTQYF. Here the CDR3 DNA reads TGCAGCGTTGGCCCCACGGGCGGACTAGCGGGGAACACAGATACGCAGTATTTT.

The CDR3 spells CAWSGGGGYGYTF. CDR3 sequence (DNA): TGTGCCTGGAGTGGGGGGGGCGGCTATGGCTACACCTTC. This rearrangement joins TRBV30 to TRBJ1-2; perhaps TRBD1 as D (6 bases). Germline lookup yields CDR1 GTSNPN and CDR2 SVGIG (reference sequence). The CDR3 is 13 residues long. V dropped 1 base and J dropped 4 bases, with 10 bases sitting between them.

The V call is TRBV4-3, the J call TRBJ2-1, with 8 bases matching TRBD1. V was pared by 0 bases and J by 6 bases, with 10 bases of the junction left unmatched. Germline loops: CDR1 LGHNA, CDR2 YSLEER. The CDR3 covers 17 residues. The CDR3 loop reads CASSQESHRGVINEQFF. The CDR3 DNA follows: TGCGCCAGCAGCCAAGAATCCCACAGGGGGGTCATCAATGAGCAGTTCTTC.

The rearrangement joins TRBV9 to TRBJ2-1; 16 positions match TRBD2. CDR1 SGDLS and CDR2 YYNGEE come from the germline V gene. The CDR3 extends over 20 amino acids. V shed 4 bases and J 0 bases; nucleotides not matched to a gene: 10. CDR3: CASSPTGLAGGPSSYNEQFF. Written as DNA, the CDR3 is TGTGCCAGCAGCCCGACGGGACTAGCGGGAGGGCCTAGCTCCTACAATGAGCAGTTCTTC. Variable domain in full (rest from reference TRBV9 and TRBJ2-1): DSGVTQTPKHLITATGQRVTLRCSPRSGDLSVYWYQQSLDQGLQFLIQYYNGEERAKGNILERFSAQQFPDLHSELNLSSLELGDSALYFCASSPTGLAGGPSSYNEQFFGPGTRLTVL.

The chain recombines TRBV7-9 with TRBJ2-1; D is perhaps TRBD2 (5 bases). V was trimmed by 2 bases and J by 1 base, leaving 15 bases between them. Germline V gene data show CDR1 as SEHNR and CDR2 as FQNEAQ (reference sequence). This CDR3 has 17 amino acids. This chain's CDR3 is CASSLFGGPDSYNEQFF. In DNA form, the CDR3 reads TGTGCCAGCAGCTTATTTGGCGGGCCCGATTCCTACAATGAGCAGTTCTTC.

The chain combines TRBV6-5 with TRBJ2-7, with 9 bases aligning to TRBD1. Germline V CDR1 and CDR2: MNHEY, SVGAGI. J was trimmed by 5 bases and V by 4 bases; bases with no gene match: 6. The CDR3 totals 14 residues. CDR3 sequence: CASSWGQGLDEQYF. In DNA, the CDR3 is TGTGCCAGCAGTTGGGGACAGGGCCTCGACGAGCAGTACTTC.

This chain connects TRBV5-6 to TRBJ2-7; the match to TRBD1 covers 10 bases. V lost 0 bases and J lost 2; bases outside the gene matches: 5. Germline values: CDR1 SGHDT, CDR2 YYEEEE. The CDR3 covers 16 residues. CDR3 amino acids: CASSLGGQGLTYEQYF. The CDR3 DNA sequence: TGTGCCAGCAGCTTGGGGGGACAGGGGTTAACCTACGAGCAGTACTTC.

In its sample, this clone was seen once. Compared with germline, one end of the junction differs, possibly owing to a read error. The chain combines TRBV7-6 with TRBJ2-3; 11 bases fit TRBD2. This CDR3 comprises 19 residues. Germline V CDR1 and CDR2: SGHVS, FNYEAQ. CDR3 loop: CGSSLIPRGTSGGPDTQYF. The CDR3 DNA reads as TGTGGCAGCAGCTTAATCCCCCGGGGCACTAGCGGGGGACCAGATACGCAGTATTTT. Supplemented by reference TRBV7-6 and TRBJ2-3, the full variable domain reads GAGVSQSPRYKVTKRGQDVALRCDPISGHVSLYWYRQALGQGPEFLTYFNYEAQQDKSGLPNDRFSAERPEGSISTLTIQRTEQRDSAMYRCGSSLIPRGTSGGPDTQYFGPGTRLTVL.

V is TRBV19 and J is TRBJ1-1; D is perhaps TRBD1 (5 bases). Trimming cost V 5 bases and J 0 bases, with 13 bases left between them. The CDR3 contains 15 residues. Per germline, CDR1 LNHDA and CDR2 SQIVND (reference sequence). The CDR3: CASSSLAGLNTEAFF. In DNA, the CDR3 is TGTGCCAGTAGTTCTTTGGCAGGGTTGAACACTGAAGCTTTCTTT.